These 5 T cell receptor beta chains share one sample of origin, sequenced in a study of blood T cells in healthy people across ages (dated by TCRdb to about 2015). The method behind the library was 5' RACE. The listed sequencing device is Illumina HiSeq 2500. A second PCR of about 6 to 11 cycles was run with a J-beta primer mix and a sample-barcoded 5' primer. In-frame beta chains were kept once TCRdb had trimmed the public reads at Q25 with fastp and called clones with MiXCR. A single entry per CDR3 protein holds the most common genes and DNA from its merged rows. The sample includes 780,000 or so distinct CDR3 sequences, with just over 55% observed a single time. Roughly 25% of the sample is held by the ten biggest clonotypes. Sequencing was performed on blood. These receptors were obtained from a man aged 35 to 55 in good health.

The chain carries TRBV5-1 and TRBJ1-4, with TRBD1 matching 7 bases. The CDR3 length is 15 residues. V was pared by 3 bases and J by 2 bases, with 4 bases of the junction left unmatched. From germline, CDR1 is SGHRS and CDR2 YFSETQ. CDR3 coding DNA: TGCGCCAGCAGCTACTACAGGGGTACTAATGAAAAACTGTTTTTT. This translates into CASSYYRGTNEKLFF.

This clonotype turned up a few times. Its ends do not fully match the called genes, so a read error is possible. V gene TRBV4-1 combines with J gene TRBJ2-1, with D hard to call. In germline, CDR1 is MGHRA, CDR2 YSYEKL. The CDR3 runs 13 residues. The DNA of the CDR3 is TGTGCCAGCAGCCAAGGAGTCTACAATGAGCAGTTCTTC. Protein sequence: CASSQGVYNEQFF.

J is TRBJ2-6 and V is TRBV6-5; the match to TRBD1 covers 9 bases. After removal of 4 bases from V and 1 base from J, the junction contained 8 bases not matched to a gene. Germline lookup yields CDR1 MNHEY and CDR2 SVGAGI. This CDR3 spans 18 amino acids. In DNA, the CDR3 is TGTGCCAGCAGTTTAACAGGGGGCGGGCTTTCTGGGGCCAACGTCCTGACTTTC. This translates into CASSLTGGGLSGANVLTF.

In its sample, this clonotype was seen a few times. This sequence joins TRBV20-1 and TRBJ2-1; the match to TRBD2 covers 9 bases. Germline V lookup: CDR1 DFQATT, CDR2 SNEGSKA (reference sequence). There are 19 residues in the CDR3. The ends lost 5 bases at V and 3 bases at J; junction bases unmatched: 20. The CDR3 nucleotides are TGCAGTGCTCTTGGGTTAGCGGGGGACCAATTCCTAAGCTACAATGAGCAGTTCTTC. Its protein product is CSALGLAGDQFLSYNEQFF.

This chain joins TRBV9 and TRBJ1-2; D is unresolved. Germline loops: CDR1 SGDLS, CDR2 YYNGEE. The V end lost 6 bases, the J end lost 7 bases, and 7 bases lay between the germline ends. The length of the CDR3 is 10 residues. CDR3 loop: CASNLGGYTF. For the CDR3, the DNA is TGTGCCAGCAATCTTGGTGGCTACACCTTC. The full variable domain, rest sourced from reference TRBV9 and TRBJ1-2, is DSGVTQTPKHLITATGQRVTLRCSPRSGDLSVYWYQQSLDQGLQFLIQYYNGEERAKGNILERFSAQQFPDLHSELNLSSLELGDSALYFCASNLGGYTFGSGTRLTVV.